Shown below are 23 T cell receptor beta chains from a single sample sequenced in a study of blood T cell repertoires in COVID-19. Profiled with immunoSEQ multiplex PCR; TCRdb holds only in-frame clones, not every one. This table has some 350,000 clones, about 87% appearing once. Material: peripheral blood. Receptors originate from a woman between 45 and 60 years old with COVID-19, enrolled during active disease.

The chain joins TRBV7-2 to TRBJ2-1; 9 nucleotides align to TRBD2. The CDR3 has 16 residues. CDR1 and CDR2 from the germline V gene are SGHTA and FQGNSA. The V and J ends lost 1 base and 2 bases, in that order; junction bases with no gene match: 3. CDR3 amino acids: CASSLGLAATYNEQFF. The CDR3 DNA sequence: TGTGCCAGCAGCTTAGGACTAGCGGCAACCTACAATGAGCAGTTCTTC.

The V call is TRBV7-3, the J call TRBJ2-1, with a weak D call TRBD2 (6 bases). The CDR3 runs 13 residues. Germline lookup yields CDR1 SGHTA and CDR2 FQGTGA. Trimming cost V 2 bases and J 10 bases, with 12 bases left between them. CDR3: CASSLGGQSEQFF. DNA of the CDR3: TGTGCCAGCAGCTTAGGAGGGCAATCGGAGCAGTTCTTC.

The chain joins TRBV5-6 to TRBJ1-1; TRBD1 aligns across 9 bases. CDR3 length equals 15 residues. Germline trimming cut 4 bases from V and 3 bases from J; bases unmatched to any gene: 7. Germline V gives CDR1 SGHDT, CDR2 YYEEEE. The CDR3 protein is CASSGNRGRDTEAFF. The CDR3 coding sequence is TGTGCCAGCAGCGGGAACAGGGGGCGTGACACTGAAGCTTTCTTT.

The chain carries TRBV6-1 and TRBJ1-3; possible D gene TRBD1, 6 bases. The CDR3 totals 17 residues. The V gene's germline CDR1 is MNHNS and CDR2 SASEGT. Trimming shortened V by 0 bases and J by 0 bases, and 12 bases separated the two germline ends. The CDR3 sequence: CASSEAFMTGSGNTIYF. The CDR3 DNA reads as TGTGCCAGCAGTGAAGCCTTCATGACAGGCTCTGGAAACACCATATATTTT.

The rearrangement uses TRBV6-5 and TRBJ2-1; the D is unclear. The germline V gene has CDR1 MNHEY and CDR2 SVGAGI. Trimming cost V 3 bases and J 4 bases, with 7 bases left between them. The CDR3 is made up of 13 amino acids. The CDR3 sequence: CASSYGLYNEQFF. In nucleotides, the CDR3 is TGTGCCAGCAGTTATGGTCTATACAATGAGCAGTTCTTC.

This clone was picked up a small number of times. V usage is TRBV27 and J usage is TRBJ2-7; tentative D call: TRBD2 (5 bases). Deletions cut 2 bases from V and 3 bases from J, with 11 bases between. This CDR3 region has 14 residues. The germline V gene encodes CDR1 MNHEY and CDR2 SMNVEV (reference sequence). In DNA form, the CDR3 reads TGTGCCAGCAGTTTAGGGAGAAAAATCTACGAGCAGTACTTC. It specifies CASSLGRKIYEQYF.

As regards this clone: This same CDR3 is encoded by further DNA sequences in the sample. The V and J genes are TRBV6-5 and TRBJ1-1, with 8 bases aligning to TRBD1. The length of the CDR3 is 15 residues. V gave up 0 bases and J gave up 2 bases; unmatched junction bases: 2. From germline, CDR1 is MNHEY and CDR2 SVGAGI. Here the CDR3 reads CASSYSAGGNTEAFF. CDR3 nucleotides: TGTGCCAGCAGTTACTCTGCAGGGGGCAACACTGAAGCTTTCTTT.

The CDR3 loop is CASKPSYGDTQYF. CDR3 DNA: TGTGCCAGCAAACCAAGCTATGGAGATACGCAGTATTTT. The chain combines TRBV6-5 with TRBJ2-3, with no clear D. Germline-derived CDR1 and CDR2 are MNHEY and SVGAGI. The V gene lost 7 bases and the J gene lost 5 bases, with 13 bases spanning the gap. This CDR3 is built from 13 residues.

V and J are TRBV4-1 and TRBJ1-2, with D unresolved. With 1 base removed from V and 2 bases from J, the gap between germline ends came to 14 bases. Germline V gives CDR1 MGHRA, CDR2 YSYEKL. This CDR3 has 16 amino acids. The CDR3 DNA reads TGCGCCAGCAGCCAAGGGCGAGCTTCGGGGAACTATGGCTACACCTTC. Its translation: CASSQGRASGNYGYTF.

The chain recombines TRBV11-2 with TRBJ1-1; no clear D. The CDR3 contains 12 residues. Trimming left V 7 bases short and J 5 bases short, with 11 bases between. CDR1 is SGHAT and CDR2 is FQNNGV in the germline V gene. CDR3 nucleotides: TGTGCCAGCACTAATGGTGGTACTGAAGCTTTCTTT. Translating gives CASTNGGTEAFF.

The chain links TRBV27 to TRBJ2-7, with D possibly TRBD1 on 5 matching bases. This CDR3 comprises 16 residues. Trimming stripped 2 bases from V and 5 bases from J, with 19 bases between. CDR1 MNHEY and CDR2 SMNVEV come from the germline V gene (reference sequence). The chain's CDR3 is CASSLTFGQGRNEQYF. The CDR3 nucleotides are TGTGCCAGCAGTTTAACGTTTGGGCAGGGAAGGAACGAGCAGTACTTC.

The chain employs TRBV7-2 and TRBJ2-7; D possibly corresponds to TRBD2 (5 bases). V was cut by 1 base and J by 4 bases, with 11 bases left in between. This CDR3 has 14 residues. CDR1 and CDR2 from the germline V gene are SGHTA and FQGNSA. The CDR3 is CASSLESGSYEQYF. In DNA, the CDR3 is TGTGCCAGCAGCTTAGAGAGCGGCTCATACGAGCAGTACTTC.

CDR3 in amino acids: CASSVSSRGKNIQYF. CDR3 nucleotide sequence: TGCGCCAGCAGTGTCTCATCCAGGGGTAAAAACATTCAGTACTTC. The chain couples TRBV5-1 to TRBJ2-4; TRBD1 is a possible D gene (6 bases). Germline V gene data show CDR1 as SGHRS and CDR2 as YFSETQ. The CDR3 runs to 15 residues. Trimming pared 5 bases from V and 4 bases from J, leaving 16 bases between.

The chain employs TRBV3-1 (or the pseudogene TRBV3-2) and TRBJ2-1; D unclear. CDR3 length equals 14 residues. Trimming pared 6 bases from V and 4 bases from J, leaving 13 bases between. Germline-derived CDR1 and CDR2 are LGHDT and YNNKEL (reference sequence). CDR3 nucleotides: TGTGCCAGCAGTATGGCTTCACCTTACAATGAGCAGTTCTTC. As protein: CASSMASPYNEQFF.

The rearrangement uses TRBV5-4 and TRBJ1-1, with no clear D. The CDR3 length is 11 residues. Per the germline V gene, CDR1 is SGHNT and CDR2 is YYREEE (reference sequence). Trimming took off 6 bases at V and 7 bases at J, with 10 bases between the two ends. The CDR3 loop reads CASISGVEAFF. The CDR3 coding sequence is TGTGCCAGCATCTCGGGAGTTGAAGCTTTCTTT.

This rearrangement joins TRBV24-1 to TRBJ2-1; tentative D call: TRBD2 (6 bases). Trimming removed 4 bases from V and 8 bases from J, with 14 bases in between. The CDR3 runs to 14 residues. Germline CDR1 KGHDR, CDR2 SFDVKD. The CDR3 sequence is CATSDRRVRDEQFF. For the CDR3, the DNA is TGTGCCACCAGTGACCGGAGGGTGAGGGATGAGCAGTTCTTC.

CDR3 in amino acids: CATSRGGVYGYTF. In DNA form, the CDR3 reads TGTGCCACCAGCAGAGGGGGAGTCTATGGCTACACCTTC. The V and J genes are TRBV15 and TRBJ1-2; D not resolved. This CDR3 has 13 amino acids. The V gene lost 1 base and the J gene lost 4 bases, with 7 bases spanning the gap. The V gene's germline CDR1 is LNHNV and CDR2 YYDKDF (reference sequence).

This rearrangement joins TRBV9 to TRBJ1-3, with D unresolved. There are 17 residues in the CDR3. V was trimmed by 0 bases and J by 0 bases, leaving 13 bases between them. Germline CDR1 is SGDLS and CDR2 is YYNGEE. The CDR3 region has the DNA TGTGCCAGCAGCGTAGATCGGTCCGCTAGCTCTGGAAACACCATATATTTT. Amino acid sequence: CASSVDRSASSGNTIYF. The entire variable domain, with the rest obtained from reference TRBV9 and TRBJ1-3, is as follows: DSGVTQTPKHLITATGQRVTLRCSPRSGDLSVYWYQQSLDQGLQFLIQYYNGEERAKGNILERFSAQQFPDLHSELNLSSLELGDSALYFCASSVDRSASSGNTIYFGEGSWLTVV.

V gene TRBV28 combines with J gene TRBJ2-1; D is ambiguous. Trimming pared 6 bases from V and 6 bases from J, leaving 18 bases between. This CDR3 contains 15 residues. Germline V gives CDR1 MDHEN, CDR2 SYDVKM. The CDR3 region has the DNA TGTGCCAGCAGCCCTCCTGGAGTAAAAATCAATGAGCAGTTCTTC. The encoded protein is CASSPPGVKINEQFF.

This chain connects TRBV5-1 to TRBJ2-5; D not resolved. Trimming removed 1 base at V and 1 base at J, with 8 bases between. The V gene's germline CDR1 is SGHRS and CDR2 YFSETQ. This CDR3 has 14 amino acids. CDR3 sequence reads: CASSLLPLQETQYF. The CDR3 DNA is TGCGCCAGCAGCTTGCTTCCCCTCCAAGAGACCCAGTACTTC.

The chain carries TRBV5-5 and TRBJ1-5, with D tentatively TRBD1 (6 bases). There are 14 residues in the CDR3. CDR1 SGHKS and CDR2 YYEKEE come from the germline V gene (reference sequence). Trimming took off 2 bases at V and 5 bases at J, with 11 bases between the two ends. As DNA, the CDR3 is TGTGCCAGCAGCTTTCAGGGGCTCGATCAGCCCCAGCATTTT. Translating it yields CASSFQGLDQPQHF.

The V call is TRBV11-3, the J call TRBJ2-3; D is perhaps TRBD1 (6 bases). This CDR3 region has 16 residues. The germline CDR1 and CDR2 sequences are SGHNT and YENEEA. Trimming took 4 bases from V and 0 from J, leaving 14 bases between them. CDR3 protein: CASSSGQTPSTDTQYF. The DNA of the CDR3 is TGTGCCAGCAGCTCCGGACAGACTCCTAGCACAGATACGCAGTATTTT.

The V gene is TRBV27, the J gene TRBJ2-1, with 10 bases lining up with TRBD2. The CDR3 runs to 16 residues. CDR1 is MNHEY, CDR2 SMNVEV, per germline (reference sequence). The ends lost 0 bases at V and 8 bases at J; junction bases unmatched: 7. The DNA of the CDR3 is TGTGCCAGCAGTTTATCGTCTAGCGGGAGAGGCGATGAGCAGTTCTTC. It yields the protein CASSLSSSGRGDEQFF.